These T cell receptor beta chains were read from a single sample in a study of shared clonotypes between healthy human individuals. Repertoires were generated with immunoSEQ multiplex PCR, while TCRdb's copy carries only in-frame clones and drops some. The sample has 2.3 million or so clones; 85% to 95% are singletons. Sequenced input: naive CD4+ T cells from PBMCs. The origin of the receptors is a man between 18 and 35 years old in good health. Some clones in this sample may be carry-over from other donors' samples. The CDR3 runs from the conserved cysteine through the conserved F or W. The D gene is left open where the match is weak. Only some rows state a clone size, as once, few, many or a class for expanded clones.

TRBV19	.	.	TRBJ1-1	TGTGCCAGTAGTATCGGTACGGTCCCAACCATGAACACTGAAGCTTTCTTT	CASSIGTVPTMNTEAFF
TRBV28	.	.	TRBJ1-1	TGTGCCAGCAGTTTAGGGGGGCACTACACTGAAGCTTTCTTT	CASSLGGHYTEAFF
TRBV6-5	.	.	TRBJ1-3	TGTGCCAGCCGGGGCTCTGGAAACACCATATATTTT	CASRGSGNTIYF
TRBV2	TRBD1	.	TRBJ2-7	TGTGCCAGCACCCCGGACAGGGATGCGGCTAGCGAATCCTACGAGCAGTACTTC	CASTPDRDAASESYEQYF
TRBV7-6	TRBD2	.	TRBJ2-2	TGTGCCAGCAGCCGATTCCCGGGACTAGCGGGAGAGATGAACACCGGGGAGCTGTTTTTT	CASSRFPGLAGEMNTGELFF
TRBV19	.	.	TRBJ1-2	TGTGCCAGTAGTATAGATCGGGGTTCCAACTATGGCTACACCTTC	CASSIDRGSNYGYTF
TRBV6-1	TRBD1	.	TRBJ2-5	TGTGCCAGCAGGAGAGGACAGGGGGCGAGGGAGACCCAGTACTTC	CASRRGQGARETQYF
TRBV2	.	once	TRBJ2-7	TGTGCCAGCAGTGTTCGGGGCGCCGAGCAGTACTTC	CASSVRGAEQYF
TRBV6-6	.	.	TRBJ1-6	TGTGCCAGCAGCGCAGATTCACCCCTCCACTTT	CASSADSPLHF
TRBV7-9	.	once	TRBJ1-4	TGTGCCAGCAGCTTGGGCGGGCGCGAAAAACTGTTTTTT	CASSLGGREKLFF
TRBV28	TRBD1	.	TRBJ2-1	TGTGCCAGCAGTTCCTGGACAGGGGTTTTCGTACGAGGCTCCTACAATGAGCAGTTCTTC	CASSSWTGVFVRGSYNEQFF
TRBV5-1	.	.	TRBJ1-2	TGCGCCAGCAGCTTGGCCCCTCCAGGGACGGATGGCTACACCTTC	CASSLAPPGTDGYTF
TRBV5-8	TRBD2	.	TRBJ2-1	TGTGCCAGCAGCTTAAAGGGATATGCGGGGGGTATAAGGAATGAGCAGTTCTTC	CASSLKGYAGGIRNEQFF
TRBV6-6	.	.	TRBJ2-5	TGTGCCAGCAGTTACATGGAGGGCCAAGAGACCCAGTACTTC	CASSYMEGQETQYF
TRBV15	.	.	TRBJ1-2	TGTGCCACCAGCAGAGATGGCGGTCCCTATGGCTACACCTTC	CATSRDGGPYGYTF
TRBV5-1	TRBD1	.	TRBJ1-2	TGCGCCAGCAGCTGGGGACAGGCTTTATCGGCGGGCTATGGCTACACCTTC	CASSWGQALSAGYGYTF
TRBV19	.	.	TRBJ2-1	TGTGCCAGTAGTACCATCGGGTCCTACAATGAGCAGTTCTTC	CASSTIGSYNEQFF
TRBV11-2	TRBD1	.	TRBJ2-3	TGTGCCAGCAGCCCGCGGACAGGGGGCAGTACAGATACGCAGTATTTT	CASSPRTGGSTDTQYF
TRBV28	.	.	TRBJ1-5	TGTGCCAGCAGGAGAACAGGGAATCAGCCCCAGCATTTT	CASRRTGNQPQHF
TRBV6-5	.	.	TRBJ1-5	TGTGCCAGCAGGGGGCAGGGTGGTCAGCCCCAGCATTTT	CASRGQGGQPQHF
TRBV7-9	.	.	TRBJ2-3	TGTGCCAGCAGCCCCCGGGTCCTCGGGGCGGCAGATACGCAGTATTTT	CASSPRVLGAADTQYF
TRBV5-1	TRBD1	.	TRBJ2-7	TGCGCCAGCAGCTTGGCCAGGACAGGGGGGAACGAGCAGTACTTC	CASSLARTGGNEQYF
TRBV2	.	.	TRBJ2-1	TGTGCCAGCACCCAGGAGAGAGGCAATGAGCAGTTCTTC	CASTQERGNEQFF
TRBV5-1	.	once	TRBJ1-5	TGCGCCAGCAGCTTGGAGGGAAGTCAGCCCCAGCATTTT	CASSLEGSQPQHF
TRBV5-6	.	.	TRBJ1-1	TGTGCCAGCAGCTTGAGCGGATTTGCTTTCTTT	CASSLSGFAFF
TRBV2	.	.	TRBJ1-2	TGTGCCAGCAGCCCTGGGGGCGGTGGAAACTATGGCTACACCTTC	CASSPGGGGNYGYTF
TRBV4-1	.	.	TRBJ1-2	TGCGCCAGCAGCCCCCCCCTGGACAGCTACTACTATGGCTACACCTTC	CASSPPLDSYYYGYTF
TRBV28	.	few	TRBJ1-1	TGTGCCAGCAGTTTACCCCGGGGCACTGAAGCTTTCTTT	CASSLPRGTEAFF
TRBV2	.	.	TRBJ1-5	TGTGCCAGCAGTGGCGCCCCGGCTCATAGCAATCAGCCCCAGCATTTT	CASSGAPAHSNQPQHF
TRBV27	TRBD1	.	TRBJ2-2	TGTGCCAGCAGTATCCCCGGACAGGGGTTGGGCGGGGAGCTGTTTTTT	CASSIPGQGLGGELFF
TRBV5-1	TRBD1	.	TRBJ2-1	TGCGCCAGCAGCTTGGACGGGACAGGCTACAATGAGCAGTTCTTC	CASSLDGTGYNEQFF
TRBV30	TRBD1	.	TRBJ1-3	TGTGCCTGGAATCTTGGCAGGGGGCGCGGAAACACCATATATTTT	CAWNLGRGRGNTIYF
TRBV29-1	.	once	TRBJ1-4	TGCAGCGTTCTGGGAAGAGCAACTAATGAAAAACTGTTTTTT	CSVLGRATNEKLFF
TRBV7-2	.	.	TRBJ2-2	TGTGCCAGCAGCCCTCAATACACCGGGGAGCTGTTTTTT	CASSPQYTGELFF
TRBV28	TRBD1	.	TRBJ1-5	TGTGCCAGCAGCTATCAGGGGGCACGCTATCAGCCCCAGCATTTT	CASSYQGARYQPQHF
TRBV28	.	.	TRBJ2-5	TGTGCCAGCAGTTTATCAGCGGCGCAAGAGACCCAGTACTTC	CASSLSAAQETQYF
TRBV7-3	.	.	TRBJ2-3	TGTGCCAGCAGCCCGGACGACGGGAATACGCAGTATTTT	CASSPDDGNTQYF
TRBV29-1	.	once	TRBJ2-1	TGCAGCGTGGCGGTAGGGGGGGGTCTCGATGAGCAGTTCTTC	CSVAVGGGLDEQFF
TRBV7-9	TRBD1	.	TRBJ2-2	TGTGCCAGCAGCTTACGGAGACAGGGTGGGAGCGGGGAGCTGTTTTTT	CASSLRRQGGSGELFF